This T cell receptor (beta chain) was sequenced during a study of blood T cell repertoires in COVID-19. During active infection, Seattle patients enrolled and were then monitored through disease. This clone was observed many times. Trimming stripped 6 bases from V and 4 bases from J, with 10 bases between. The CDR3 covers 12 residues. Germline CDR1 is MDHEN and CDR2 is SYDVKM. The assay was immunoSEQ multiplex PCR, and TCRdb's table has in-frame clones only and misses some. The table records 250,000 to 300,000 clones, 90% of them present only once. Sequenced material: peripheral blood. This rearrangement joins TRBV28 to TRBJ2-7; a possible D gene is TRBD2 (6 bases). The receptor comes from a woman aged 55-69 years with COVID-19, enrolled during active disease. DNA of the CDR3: TGTGCCAGCAGCCTGCGGGGTTACGAGCAGTACTTC. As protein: CASSLRGYEQYF.